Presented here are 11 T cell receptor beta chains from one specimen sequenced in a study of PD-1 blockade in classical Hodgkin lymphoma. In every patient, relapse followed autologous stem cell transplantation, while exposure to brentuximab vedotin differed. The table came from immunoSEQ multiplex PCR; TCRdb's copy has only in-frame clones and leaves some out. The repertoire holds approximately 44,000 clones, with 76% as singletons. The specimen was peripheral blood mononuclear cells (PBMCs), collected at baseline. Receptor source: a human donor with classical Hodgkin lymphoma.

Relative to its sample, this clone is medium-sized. CDR3 sequence reads: CASRATGARGNTIYF. In DNA form, the CDR3 reads TGTGCCAGCAGAGCGACAGGAGCAAGGGGAAACACCATATATTTT. The chain joins TRBV2 to TRBJ1-3; D perhaps matches TRBD1 (6 bases). This CDR3 has 15 amino acids. CDR1 is SNHLY, CDR2 FYNNEI, per germline. V was pared by 6 bases and J by 4 bases, with 16 bases between.

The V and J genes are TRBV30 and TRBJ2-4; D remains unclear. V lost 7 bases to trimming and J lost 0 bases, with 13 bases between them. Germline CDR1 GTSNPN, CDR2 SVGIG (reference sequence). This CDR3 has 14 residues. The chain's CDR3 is CASQESLAKNIQYF. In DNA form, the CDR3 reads TGTGCCTCCCAGGAATCTTTAGCCAAAAACATTCAGTACTTC.

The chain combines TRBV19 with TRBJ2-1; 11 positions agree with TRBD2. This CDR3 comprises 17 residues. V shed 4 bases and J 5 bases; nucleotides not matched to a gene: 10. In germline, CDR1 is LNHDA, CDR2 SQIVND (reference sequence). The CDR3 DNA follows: TGTGCCAGTAGTACCCTTTCCCGACTAGCGGGGCACAATGAGCAGTTCTTC. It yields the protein CASSTLSRLAGHNEQFF.

The DNA for the CDR3 is TGTGCCAGCAGCTCCGGACTAGCGGGAGCGGGTGGGGCCAACGTCCTGACTTTC. Residues: CASSSGLAGAGGANVLTF. V usage is TRBV11-2 and J usage is TRBJ2-6; TRBD2 agrees at 13 bases. V gave up 4 bases and J gave up 3 bases; unmatched junction bases: 6. The CDR3 sequence is 18 residues long. Germline V gene lookup returns CDR1 SGHAT and CDR2 FQNNGV.

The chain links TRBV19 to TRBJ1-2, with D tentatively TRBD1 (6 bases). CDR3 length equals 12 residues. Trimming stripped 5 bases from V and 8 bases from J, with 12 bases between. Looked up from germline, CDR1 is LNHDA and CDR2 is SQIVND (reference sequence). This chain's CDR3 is CASSVAGVGYTF. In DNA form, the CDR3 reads TGTGCCAGTAGTGTCGCAGGGGTCGGCTACACCTTC.

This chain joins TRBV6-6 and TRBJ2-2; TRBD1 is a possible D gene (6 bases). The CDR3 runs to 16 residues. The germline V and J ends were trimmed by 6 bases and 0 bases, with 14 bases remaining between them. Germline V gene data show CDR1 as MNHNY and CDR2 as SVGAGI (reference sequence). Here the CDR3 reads CASSRRDTSNTGELFF. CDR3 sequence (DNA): TGTGCCAGCAGCCGACGGGACACCTCGAACACCGGGGAGCTGTTTTTT.

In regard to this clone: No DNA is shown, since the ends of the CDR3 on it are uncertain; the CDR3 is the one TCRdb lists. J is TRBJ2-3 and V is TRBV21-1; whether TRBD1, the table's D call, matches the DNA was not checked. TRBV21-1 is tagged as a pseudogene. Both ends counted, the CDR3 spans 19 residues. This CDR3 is CASSVGQGARGSSTDTQYF.

CDR3 amino acids: CASSLDSLSGNTIYF. The DNA for the CDR3 is TGTGCCAGCAGCTTAGACAGTCTCTCTGGAAACACCATATATTTT. The rearrangement links TRBV7-3 to TRBJ1-3; the D gene is possibly TRBD1 (5 bases). CDR1 and CDR2 from the germline V gene are SGHTA and FQGTGA. With 2 bases removed from V and 0 bases from J, the gap between germline ends came to 8 bases. CDR3 length equals 15 residues.

The CDR3 is CASSVAAAASYEQYF. CDR3 in DNA: TGTGCCAGCAGCGTAGCGGCGGCAGCCTCCTACGAGCAGTACTTC. V gene TRBV9 combines with J gene TRBJ2-7; D not certain. V gave up 0 bases and J gave up 0 bases, with 10 bases separating them. The CDR3 contains 15 residues. Germline V lookup: CDR1 SGDLS, CDR2 YYNGEE.

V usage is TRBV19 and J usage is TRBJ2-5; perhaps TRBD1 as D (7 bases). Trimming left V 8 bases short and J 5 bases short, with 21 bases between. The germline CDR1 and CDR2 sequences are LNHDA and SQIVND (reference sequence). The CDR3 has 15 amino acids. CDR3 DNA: TGTGCCAGTGGAACCGGGCCTCAGGGGGGCGAGACCCAGTACTTC. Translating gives CASGTGPQGGETQYF. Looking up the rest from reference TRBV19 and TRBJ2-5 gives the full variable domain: DGGITQSPKYLFRKEGQNVTLSCEQNLNHDAMYWYRQDPGQGLRLIYYSQIVNDFQKGDIAEGYSVSREKKESFPLTVTSAQKNPTAFYLCASGTGPQGGETQYFGPGTRLLVL.

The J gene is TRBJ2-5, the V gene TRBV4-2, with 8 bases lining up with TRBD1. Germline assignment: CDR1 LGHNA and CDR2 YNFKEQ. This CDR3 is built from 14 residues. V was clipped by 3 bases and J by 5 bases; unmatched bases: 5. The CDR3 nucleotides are TGTGCCAGCAGCCACGAGGACAGGGCTGAGACCCAGTACTTC. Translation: CASSHEDRAETQYF.